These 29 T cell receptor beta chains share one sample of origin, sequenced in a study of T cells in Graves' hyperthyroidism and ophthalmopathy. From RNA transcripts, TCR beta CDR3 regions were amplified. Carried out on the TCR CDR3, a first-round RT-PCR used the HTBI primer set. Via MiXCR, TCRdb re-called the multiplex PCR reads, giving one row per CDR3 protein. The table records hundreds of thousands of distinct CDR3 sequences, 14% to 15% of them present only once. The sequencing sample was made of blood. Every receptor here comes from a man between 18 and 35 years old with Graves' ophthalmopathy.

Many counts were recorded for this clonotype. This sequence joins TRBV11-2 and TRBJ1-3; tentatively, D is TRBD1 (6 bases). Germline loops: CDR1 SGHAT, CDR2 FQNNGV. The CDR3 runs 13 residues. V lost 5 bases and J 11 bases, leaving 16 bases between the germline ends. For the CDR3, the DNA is TGTGCCAGCAGCCTTAACAGGGTGGAGGCCATATATTTT. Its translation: CASSLNRVEAIYF. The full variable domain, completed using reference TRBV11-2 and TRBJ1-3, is EAGVAQSPRYKIIEKRQSVAFWCNPISGHATLYWYQQILGQGPKLLIQFQNNGVVDDSQLPKDRFSAERLKGVDSTLKIQPAKLEDSAVYLCASSLNRVEAIYFGEGSWLTVV.

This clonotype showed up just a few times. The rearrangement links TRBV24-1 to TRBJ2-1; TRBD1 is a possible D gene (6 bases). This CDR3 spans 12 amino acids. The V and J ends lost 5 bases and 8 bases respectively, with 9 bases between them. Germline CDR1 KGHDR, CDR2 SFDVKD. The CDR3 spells CATSAYRDEQFF. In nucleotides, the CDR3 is TGTGCCACCAGTGCCTACAGGGATGAGCAGTTCTTC.

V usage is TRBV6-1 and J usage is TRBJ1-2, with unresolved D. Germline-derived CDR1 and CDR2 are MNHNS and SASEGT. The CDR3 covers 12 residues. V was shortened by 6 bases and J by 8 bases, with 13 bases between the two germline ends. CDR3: CASSGRMGGYTF. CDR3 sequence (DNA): TGTGCCAGCAGCGGCAGGATGGGCGGCTACACCTTC.

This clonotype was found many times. The CDR3 DNA follows: TGTGCCAGCAGCCAAAATCGGGAATTGGGCGAGCAGTACTTC. Protein sequence: CASSQNRELGEQYF. The chain recombines TRBV4-2 with TRBJ2-7, with D tentatively TRBD2 (5 bases). Germline V gene sequence: CDR1 LGHNA, CDR2 YNFKEQ. The CDR3 loop spans 14 amino acids. With 2 bases removed from V and 6 bases from J, the gap between germline ends came to 14 bases.

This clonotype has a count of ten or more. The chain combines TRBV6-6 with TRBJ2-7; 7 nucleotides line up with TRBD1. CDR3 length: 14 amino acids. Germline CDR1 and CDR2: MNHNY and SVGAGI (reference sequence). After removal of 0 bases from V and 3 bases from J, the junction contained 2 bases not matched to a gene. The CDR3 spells CASSYSDRDYEQYF. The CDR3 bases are TGTGCCAGCAGTTACTCCGACAGGGACTACGAGCAGTACTTC.

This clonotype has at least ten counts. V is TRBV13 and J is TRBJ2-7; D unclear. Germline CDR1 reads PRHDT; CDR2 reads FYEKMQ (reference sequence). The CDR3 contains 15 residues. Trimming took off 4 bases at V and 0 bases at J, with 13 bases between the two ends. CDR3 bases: TGTGCCAGCAGCTGGAACTATCACAGCTCCTACGAGCAGTACTTC. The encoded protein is CASSWNYHSSYEQYF.

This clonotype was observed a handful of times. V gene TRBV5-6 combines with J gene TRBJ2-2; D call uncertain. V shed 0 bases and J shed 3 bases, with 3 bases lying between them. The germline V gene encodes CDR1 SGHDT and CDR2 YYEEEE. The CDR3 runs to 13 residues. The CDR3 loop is CASSLVYTGELFF. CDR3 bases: TGTGCCAGCAGCTTGGTGTACACCGGGGAGCTGTTTTTT. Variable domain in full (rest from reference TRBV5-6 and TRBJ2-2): DAGVTQSPTHLIKTRGQQVTLRCSPKSGHDTVSWYQQALGQGPQFIFQYYEEEERQRGNFPDRFSGHQFPNYSSELNVNALLLGDSALYLCASSLVYTGELFFGEGSRLTVL.

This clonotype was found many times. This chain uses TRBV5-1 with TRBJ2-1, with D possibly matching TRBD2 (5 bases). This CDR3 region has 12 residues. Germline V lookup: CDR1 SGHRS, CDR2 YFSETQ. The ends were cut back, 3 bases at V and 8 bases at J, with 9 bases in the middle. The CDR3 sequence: CASSSGLHEQFF. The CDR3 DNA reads TGCGCCAGCAGCTCGGGGTTGCATGAGCAGTTCTTC.

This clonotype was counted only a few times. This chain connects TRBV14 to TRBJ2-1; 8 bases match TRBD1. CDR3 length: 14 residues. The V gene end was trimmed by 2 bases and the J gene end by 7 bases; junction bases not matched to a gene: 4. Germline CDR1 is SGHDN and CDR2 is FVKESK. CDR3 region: CASSQRTGLNEQFF. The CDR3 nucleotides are TGTGCCAGCAGCCAACGGACAGGGTTGAATGAGCAGTTCTTC.

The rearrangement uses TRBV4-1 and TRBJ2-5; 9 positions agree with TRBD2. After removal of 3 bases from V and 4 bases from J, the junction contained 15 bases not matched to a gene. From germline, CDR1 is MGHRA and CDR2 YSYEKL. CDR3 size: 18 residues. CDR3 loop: CASSHGGAGGSYGETQYF. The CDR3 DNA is TGCGCCAGCAGCCACGGGGGAGCGGGGGGTTCTTATGGAGAGACCCAGTACTTC.

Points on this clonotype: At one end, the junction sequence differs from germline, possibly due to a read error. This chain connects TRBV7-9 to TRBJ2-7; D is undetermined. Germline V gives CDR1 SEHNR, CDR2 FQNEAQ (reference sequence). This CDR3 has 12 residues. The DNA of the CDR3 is TGTGCCGGCAGTTTCAGCTCCTACGAGCAGTACTTC. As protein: CAGSFSSYEQYF. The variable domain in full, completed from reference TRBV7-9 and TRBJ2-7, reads DTGVSQNPRHKITKRGQNVTFRCDPISEHNRLYWYRQTLGQGPEFLTYFQNEAQLEKSRLLSDRFSAERPKGSFSTLEIQRTEQGDSAMYLCAGSFSSYEQYFGPGTRLTVT.

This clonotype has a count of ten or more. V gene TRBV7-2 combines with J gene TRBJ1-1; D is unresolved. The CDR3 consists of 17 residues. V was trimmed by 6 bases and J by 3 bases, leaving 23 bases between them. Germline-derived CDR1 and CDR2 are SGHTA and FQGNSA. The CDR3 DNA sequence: TGTGCCAGCAGGCCGGACTCATCCGTCCTAGCGGACACTGAAGCTTTCTTT. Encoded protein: CASRPDSSVLADTEAFF.

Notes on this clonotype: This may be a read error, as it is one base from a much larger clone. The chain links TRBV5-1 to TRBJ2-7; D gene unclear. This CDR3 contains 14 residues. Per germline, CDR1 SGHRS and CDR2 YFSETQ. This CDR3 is CAISLSLTAYEQYF. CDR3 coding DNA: TGCGCCATCAGCTTGAGTTTGACGGCTTACGAGCAGTACTTC.

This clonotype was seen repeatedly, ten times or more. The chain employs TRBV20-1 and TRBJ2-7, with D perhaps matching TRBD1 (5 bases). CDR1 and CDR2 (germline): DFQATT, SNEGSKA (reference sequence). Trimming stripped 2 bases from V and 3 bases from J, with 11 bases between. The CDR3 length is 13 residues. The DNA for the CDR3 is TGCAGTGCTAGAACAGGCTCCTACTACGAGCAGTACTTC. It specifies CSARTGSYYEQYF.

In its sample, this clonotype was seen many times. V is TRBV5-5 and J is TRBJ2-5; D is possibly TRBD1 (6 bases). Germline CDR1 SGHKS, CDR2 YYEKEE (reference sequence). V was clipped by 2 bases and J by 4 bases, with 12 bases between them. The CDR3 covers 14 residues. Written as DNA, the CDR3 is TGTGCCAGCAGCTTTAATGTGGGGGCAGAGACCCAGTACTTC. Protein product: CASSFNVGAETQYF.

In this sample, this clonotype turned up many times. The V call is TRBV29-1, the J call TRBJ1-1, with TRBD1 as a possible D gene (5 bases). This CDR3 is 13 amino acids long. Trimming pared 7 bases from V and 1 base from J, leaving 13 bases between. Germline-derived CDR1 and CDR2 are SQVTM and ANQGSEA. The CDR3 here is CSGQGAENTEAFF. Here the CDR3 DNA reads TGCAGCGGGCAAGGGGCGGAGAACACTGAAGCTTTCTTT.

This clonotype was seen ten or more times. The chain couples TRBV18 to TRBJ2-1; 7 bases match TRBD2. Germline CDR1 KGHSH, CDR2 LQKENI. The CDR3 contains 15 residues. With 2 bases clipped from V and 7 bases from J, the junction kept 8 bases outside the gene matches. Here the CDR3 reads CASSPGTIPSNEQFF. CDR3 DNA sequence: TGTGCCAGCTCACCAGGGACTATACCCTCGAATGAGCAGTTCTTC. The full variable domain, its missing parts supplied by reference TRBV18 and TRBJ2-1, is NAGVMQNPRHLVRRRGQEARLRCSPMKGHSHVYWYRQLPEEGLKFMVYLQKENIIDESGMPKERFSAEFPKEGPSILRIQQVVRGDSAAYFCASSPGTIPSNEQFFGPGTRLTVL.

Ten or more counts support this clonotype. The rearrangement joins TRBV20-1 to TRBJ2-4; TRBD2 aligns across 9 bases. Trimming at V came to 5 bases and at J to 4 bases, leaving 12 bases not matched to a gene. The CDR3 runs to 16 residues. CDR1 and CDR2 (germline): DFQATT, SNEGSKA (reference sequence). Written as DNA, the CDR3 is TGCAGTGCTCCCGTGGCCAGCGGGGGGACGAAAAACATTCAGTACTTC. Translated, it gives CSAPVASGGTKNIQYF.

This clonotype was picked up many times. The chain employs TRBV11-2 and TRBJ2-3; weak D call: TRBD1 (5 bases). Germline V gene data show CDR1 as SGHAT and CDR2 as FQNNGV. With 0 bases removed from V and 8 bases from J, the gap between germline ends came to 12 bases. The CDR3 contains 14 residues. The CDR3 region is CASSLDQGVGTQYF. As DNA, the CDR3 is TGTGCCAGCAGCTTAGACCAAGGGGTTGGTACGCAGTATTTT. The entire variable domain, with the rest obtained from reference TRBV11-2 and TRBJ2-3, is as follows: EAGVAQSPRYKIIEKRQSVAFWCNPISGHATLYWYQQILGQGPKLLIQFQNNGVVDDSQLPKDRFSAERLKGVDSTLKIQPAKLEDSAVYLCASSLDQGVGTQYFGPGTRLTVL.

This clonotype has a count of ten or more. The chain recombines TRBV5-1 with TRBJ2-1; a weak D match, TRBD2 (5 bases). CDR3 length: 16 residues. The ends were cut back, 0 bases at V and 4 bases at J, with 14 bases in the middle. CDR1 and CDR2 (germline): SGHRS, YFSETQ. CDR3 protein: CASSLGPSSPYNEQFF. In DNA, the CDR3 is TGCGCCAGCAGCTTGGGGCCTAGCTCACCATACAATGAGCAGTTCTTC.

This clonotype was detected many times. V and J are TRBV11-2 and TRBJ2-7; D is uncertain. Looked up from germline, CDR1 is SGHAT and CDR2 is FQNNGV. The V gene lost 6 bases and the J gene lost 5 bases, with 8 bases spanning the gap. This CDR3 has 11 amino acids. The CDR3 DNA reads TGTGCCAGCAGGAGAACCCACGAGCAGTACTTC. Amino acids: CASRRTHEQYF.

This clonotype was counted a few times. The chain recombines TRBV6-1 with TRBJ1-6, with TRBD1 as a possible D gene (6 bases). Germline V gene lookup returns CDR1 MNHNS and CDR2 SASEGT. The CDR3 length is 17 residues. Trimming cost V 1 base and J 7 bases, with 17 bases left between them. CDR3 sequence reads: CASSEVGDTDWNSPLHF. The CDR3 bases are TGTGCCAGCAGTGAAGTGGGGGACACCGATTGGAATTCACCCCTCCACTTT.

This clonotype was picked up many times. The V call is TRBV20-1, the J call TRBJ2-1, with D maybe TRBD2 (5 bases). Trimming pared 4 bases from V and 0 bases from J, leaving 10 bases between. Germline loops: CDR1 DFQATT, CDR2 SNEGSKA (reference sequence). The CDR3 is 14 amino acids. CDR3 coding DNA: TGCAGTGCTATTAGCGATAGCTCCTACAATGAGCAGTTCTTC. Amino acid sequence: CSAISDSSYNEQFF.

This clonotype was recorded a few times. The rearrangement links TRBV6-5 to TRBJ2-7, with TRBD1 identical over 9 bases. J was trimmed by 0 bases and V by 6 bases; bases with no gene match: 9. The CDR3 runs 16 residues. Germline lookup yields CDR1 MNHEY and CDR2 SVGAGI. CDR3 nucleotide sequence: TGTGCCAGCAGGTTACGGGGACAGGGTAGCTCCTACGAGCAGTACTTC. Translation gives CASRLRGQGSSYEQYF.

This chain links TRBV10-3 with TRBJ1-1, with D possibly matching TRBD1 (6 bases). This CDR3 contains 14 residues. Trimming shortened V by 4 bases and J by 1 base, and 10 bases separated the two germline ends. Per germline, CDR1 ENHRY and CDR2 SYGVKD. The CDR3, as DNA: TGTGCCATCAGTGCCCAGGGGTCGAACACTGAAGCTTTCTTT. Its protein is CAISAQGSNTEAFF.

CDR3 DNA sequence: TGTGCCAGCAGGCCGGCTAGCGGGAGCACAGATACGCAGTATTTT. It codes for CASRPASGSTDTQYF. This sequence joins TRBV2 and TRBJ2-3, with 8 bases matching TRBD2. Trimming removed 6 bases from V and 0 bases from J; junction bases left unmatched: 5. CDR1 is SNHLY and CDR2 is FYNNEI in the germline V gene. CDR3 size: 15 residues.

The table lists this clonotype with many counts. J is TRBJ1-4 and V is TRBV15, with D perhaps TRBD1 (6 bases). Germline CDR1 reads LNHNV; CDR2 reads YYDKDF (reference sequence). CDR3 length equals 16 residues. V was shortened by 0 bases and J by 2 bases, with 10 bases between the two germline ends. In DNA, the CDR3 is TGTGCCACCAGCAGAGACCAGGGGTTCACTAATGAAAAACTGTTTTTT. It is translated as CATSRDQGFTNEKLFF.

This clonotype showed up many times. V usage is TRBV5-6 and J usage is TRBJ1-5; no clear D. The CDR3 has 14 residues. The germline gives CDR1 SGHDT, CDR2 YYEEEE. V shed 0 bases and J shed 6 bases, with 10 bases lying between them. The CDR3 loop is CASSLALERQPQHF. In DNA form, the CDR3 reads TGTGCCAGCAGCTTGGCCTTGGAACGTCAGCCCCAGCATTTT.

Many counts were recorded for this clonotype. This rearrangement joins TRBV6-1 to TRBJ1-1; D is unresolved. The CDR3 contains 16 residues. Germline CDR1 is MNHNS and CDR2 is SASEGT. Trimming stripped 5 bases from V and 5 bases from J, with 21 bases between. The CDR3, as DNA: TGTGCCAGCAGTCCCGGAGGGCGATCTGGGAGAACTGAAGCTTTCTTT. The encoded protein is CASSPGGRSGRTEAFF.